Presented here are 22 T cell receptor beta chains from one specimen sequenced in a study of regulatory T cells in long-lasting Graves disease. The time point denotes: newly diagnosed GD, antithyroid drugs for less than 3 months. Construction of the TCR library relied on RNA isolated from PBMCs. Investigators prepared the TCR beta libraries by applying iRepertoire HTBI primers and Arm-PCR of CDR3 regions. TCRdb reprocessed the multiplex PCR reads via MiXCR and lists one record per CDR3 protein. The repertoire has 400,000 to 550,000 distinct CDR3 sequences, more than 13% of them found once; the top ten carry 16%. These data were likewise used in another study, on T cells in Graves' hyperthyroidism and ophthalmopathy.

Sequenced here: peripheral blood mononuclear cells (PBMCs), sampled at new diagnosis, from a patient treated with antithyroid drugs. The receptors shown here come from a woman between 25 and 40 years old with Graves disease.

This clonotype appeared once. The CDR3 DNA reads as TGTGCCAGCAGCTTTGGACTAGCGGGAGGTCTACGTAGGACAGATACGCAGTATTTT. This encodes CASSFGLAGGLRRTDTQYF. This chain uses TRBV5-5 with TRBJ2-3, with TRBD2 identical over 14 bases. This CDR3 is built from 19 residues. With 2 bases clipped from V and 3 bases from J, the junction kept 11 bases outside the gene matches. Germline CDR1 and CDR2: SGHKS and YYEKEE (reference sequence).

This clonotype was recorded many times. The rearrangement links TRBV20-1 to TRBJ2-1; TRBD2 is a possible D gene (5 bases). V was clipped by 5 bases and J by 6 bases, with 14 bases between them. The CDR3 is 13 amino acids. Germline lookup yields CDR1 DFQATT and CDR2 SNEGSKA (reference sequence). The CDR3 DNA reads as TGCAGTGCTTCGGTCGGCCGGGGCAATGAGCAGTTCTTC. It translates to CSASVGRGNEQFF.

The genes are TRBV13 and TRBJ1-6; D gene ambiguous. The CDR3 loop spans 12 amino acids. Germline V gene sequence: CDR1 PRHDT, CDR2 FYEKMQ (reference sequence). Deletions cut 8 bases from V and 14 bases from J, with 16 bases between. The CDR3 reads CASSWERRTLHF. DNA of the CDR3: TGTGCCAGCTCGTGGGAACGGAGAACCCTCCACTTT.

The chain combines TRBV20-1 with TRBJ2-7; D is ambiguous. Germline CDR1 reads DFQATT; CDR2 reads SNEGSKA (reference sequence). V dropped 6 bases and J dropped 4 bases, with 10 bases sitting between them. The CDR3 totals 11 residues. CDR3 nucleotides: TGCAGTGCCTCACGGATATACGAGCAGTACTTC. It codes for CSASRIYEQYF.

This clonotype was seen a few times. The J gene is TRBJ1-1, the V gene TRBV10-3; possibly TRBD1 for D (5 bases). V was cut by 9 bases and J by 0 bases, with 11 bases left in between. Per germline, CDR1 ENHRY and CDR2 SYGVKD. This CDR3 spans 13 amino acids. The DNA for the CDR3 is TGTGCCATGCGGGGGGATATGAACACTGAAGCTTTCTTT. Encoded protein: CAMRGDMNTEAFF.

This clonotype was seen repeatedly, ten times or more. This chain joins TRBV2 and TRBJ1-4, with 7 bases that match TRBD1. The junction had 7 bases not matched to a gene; V was cut back by 6 bases and J by 3 bases. Germline CDR1 reads SNHLY; CDR2 reads FYNNEI. The CDR3 spans 15 residues. CDR3 loop: CASRDAGTANEKLFF. CDR3 sequence (DNA): TGTGCCAGCAGGGACGCCGGGACAGCTAATGAAAAACTGTTTTTT.

This clonotype came up many times. The rearrangement joins TRBV27 to TRBJ1-1; a weak D match, TRBD1 (6 bases). CDR1 MNHEY and CDR2 SMNVEV come from the germline V gene (reference sequence). V gave up 5 bases and J gave up 4 bases, with 14 bases separating them. This CDR3 region has 14 residues. CDR3 DNA: TGTGCCAGCAGTCCCCAGGGGATGGGCACTGAAGCTTTCTTT. Its translation: CASSPQGMGTEAFF.

This clonotype showed up many times. This chain uses TRBV3-1 with TRBJ1-1, with D possibly matching TRBD1 (5 bases). CDR3 length equals 14 residues. V was cut by 1 base and J by 3 bases, with 9 bases left in between. Germline V CDR1 and CDR2: LGHDT, YNNKEL (reference sequence). The CDR3 DNA follows: TGTGCCAGCAGCCAAGTGGGGCCTCACACTGAAGCTTTCTTT. It yields the protein CASSQVGPHTEAFF. The variable domain in full, with the rest retrieved from reference TRBV3-1 and TRBJ1-1, is DTAVSQTPKYLVTQMGNDKSIKCEQNLGHDTMYWYKQDSKKFLKIMFSYNNKELIINETVPNRFSPKSPDKAHLNLHINSLELGDSAVYFCASSQVGPHTEAFFGQGTRLTVV.

This clonotype has at least ten counts. The chain joins TRBV2 to TRBJ1-2; D not resolved. In germline, CDR1 is SNHLY, CDR2 FYNNEI. This CDR3 region has 14 residues. V lost 2 bases and J 1 base, leaving 8 bases between the germline ends. This CDR3 reads CASSERRINYGYTF. The CDR3 DNA reads TGTGCCAGCAGTGAAAGGCGGATTAACTATGGCTACACCTTC. The full variable domain, its missing parts supplied by reference TRBV2 and TRBJ1-2, is EPEVTQTPSHQVTQMGQEVILRCVPISNHLYFYWYRQILGQKVEFLVSFYNNEISEKSEIFDDQFSVERPDGSNFTLKIRSTKLEDSAMYFCASSERRINYGYTFGSGTRLTVV.

At least ten counts were recorded for this clonotype. The chain links TRBV7-8 to TRBJ1-1; 8 nucleotides align to TRBD1. Per germline, CDR1 SGHVS and CDR2 FQNEAQ. The CDR3 is 16 amino acids. Trimming cost V 5 bases and J 2 bases; bases outside gene matches: 10. The CDR3: CASSRKDRVGNTEAFF. The CDR3 nucleotides are TGTGCCAGCAGCCGAAAGGACAGGGTAGGAAACACTGAAGCTTTCTTT.

The chain couples TRBV24-1 to TRBJ2-1; the D is unclear. V was clipped by 0 bases and J by 0 bases, with 8 bases between them. CDR1 and CDR2 from the germline V gene are KGHDR and SFDVKD. The CDR3 is 16 amino acids. CDR3 sequence reads: CATSDLGPSSYNEQFF. CDR3 DNA: TGTGCCACCAGTGATTTGGGACCCAGCTCCTACAATGAGCAGTTCTTC.

This clonotype was seen many times. Here the CDR3 reads CAISESSVPWNTEAFF. CDR3 DNA: TGTGCCATCAGTGAGTCATCGGTACCGTGGAACACTGAAGCTTTCTTT. The chain has TRBV10-3 and TRBJ1-1; no clear D gene. V was pared by 0 bases and J by 1 base, with 12 bases between. Germline CDR1 and CDR2: ENHRY and SYGVKD. This CDR3 is 16 amino acids long.

This clonotype occurred many times. The chain is built from TRBV3-1 and TRBJ2-2; D not resolved. The CDR3 spans 11 residues. V lost 3 bases and J lost 9, with 5 bases in between. Germline assignment: CDR1 LGHDT and CDR2 YNNKEL (reference sequence). The CDR3 is CASSHSRELFF. CDR3 nucleotides: TGTGCCAGCAGCCATAGCAGGGAGCTGTTTTTT. The whole variable domain, filled in from reference TRBV3-1 and TRBJ2-2, reads DTAVSQTPKYLVTQMGNDKSIKCEQNLGHDTMYWYKQDSKKFLKIMFSYNNKELIINETVPNRFSPKSPDKAHLNLHINSLELGDSAVYFCASSHSRELFFGEGSRLTVL.

V usage is TRBV7-9 and J usage is TRBJ2-1, with D possibly TRBD1 on 5 matching bases. The V end lost 4 bases, the J end lost 0 bases, and 13 bases lay between the germline ends. Germline-derived CDR1 and CDR2 are SEHNR and FQNEAQ (reference sequence). This CDR3 spans 16 amino acids. CDR3 protein: CASSSEDTSSYNEQFF. The CDR3 DNA is TGTGCCAGCAGCTCAGAGGACACAAGCTCCTACAATGAGCAGTTCTTC.

This clonotype showed up many times. The chain combines TRBV6-5 with TRBJ2-1; 13 bases agree with TRBD2. The junction had 6 bases not matched to a gene; V was cut back by 6 bases and J by 7 bases. The germline V gene has CDR1 MNHEY and CDR2 SVGAGI. The CDR3 has 15 residues. The CDR3 spells CASSSGLAGLNEQFF. The CDR3 DNA reads TGTGCCAGCAGCTCGGGACTAGCGGGACTGAATGAGCAGTTCTTC.

Only a few counts were recorded for this clonotype. The chain employs TRBV7-2 and TRBJ2-3; possibly TRBD2 for D (6 bases). V was clipped by 5 bases and J by 2 bases, with 17 bases between them. CDR1 is SGHTA, CDR2 FQGNSA, per germline. The length of the CDR3 is 16 residues. CDR3 DNA: TGTGCCAGCAGCACCGCCGGGACTCAATTCACAGATACGCAGTATTTT. Encoded protein: CASSTAGTQFTDTQYF.

Only one count was recorded for this clonotype. A read error is possible here, since a much larger clone lies one base away. This chain uses TRBV11-2 with TRBJ2-2; TRBD2 matches at 8 bases. Looked up from germline, CDR1 is SGHAT and CDR2 is FQNNGV. CDR3 length equals 16 residues. V gave up 4 bases and J gave up 6 bases; unmatched junction bases: 10. The CDR3 sequence: CASSSPGAGGAGELFF. DNA of the CDR3: TGTGCCAGCAGCTCCCCCGGGGCGGGAGGAGCCGGGGAGCTGTTTTTT.

V usage is TRBV29-1 and J usage is TRBJ2-6; TRBD1 agrees at 7 bases. The CDR3 has 18 amino acids. CDR1 is SQVTM and CDR2 is ANQGSEA in the germline V gene. The ends lost 1 base at V and 0 bases at J; junction bases unmatched: 9. The CDR3 coding sequence is TGCAGCGTTGAAGTACAGGGGTTAGGGGTCTCTGGGGCCAACGTCCTGACTTTC. It is translated as CSVEVQGLGVSGANVLTF.

This clonotype was seen at least ten times. The chain uses TRBV5-1 and TRBJ2-7; D may be TRBD1 or TRBD2 (5 bases each). V gave up 1 base and J gave up 1 base, with 9 bases separating them. Germline V CDR1 and CDR2: SGHRS, YFSETQ. This CDR3 is 14 amino acids long. The CDR3 DNA follows: TGCGCCAGCAGCTTGTTTGAGGGGTCCTACGAGCAGTACTTC. Translated, it gives CASSLFEGSYEQYF.

A note on this clonotype: One end of the junction varies from germline; a read error may be responsible. The chain carries TRBV5-8 and TRBJ2-1, with D perhaps given as TRBD1 or TRBD2 (6 bases each). The CDR3 spans 14 residues. Germline V CDR1 and CDR2: SGHTS, YDEGEE. The CDR3 sequence: CASSLAVEGEERFF. DNA for the CDR3: TGTGCCAGCAGCTTGGCCGTCGAGGGGGAGGAGCGGTTCTTC.

This clonotype came up many times. J is TRBJ2-1 and V is TRBV5-5, with 10 bases that match TRBD2. The CDR3 has 16 amino acids. Trimming cost V 1 base and J 5 bases; bases outside gene matches: 6. CDR1 is SGHKS and CDR2 is YYEKEE in the germline V gene (reference sequence). The CDR3 DNA reads as TGTGCCAGCAGCTTGATCCGACTAGCGGGCCACAATGAGCAGTTCTTC. This encodes CASSLIRLAGHNEQFF. The full variable domain, its missing parts supplied by reference TRBV5-5 and TRBJ2-1, is DAGVTQSPTHLIKTRGQQVTLRCSPISGHKSVSWYQQVLGQGPQFIFQYYEKEERGRGNFPDRFSARQFPNYSSELNVNALLLGDSALYLCASSLIRLAGHNEQFFGPGTRLTVL.

The rearrangement links TRBV6-2 or TRBV6-3 to TRBJ1-4; D may be TRBD1 (5 bases). Germline assignment: CDR1 MNHEY and CDR2 SVGEGT. V lost 5 bases to trimming and J lost 7 bases, with 17 bases between them. The CDR3 is 15 residues long. CDR3 in amino acids: CASSEVIFGGEKLFF. The CDR3 bases are TGTGCCAGCAGTGAAGTAATTTTCGGGGGTGAAAAACTGTTTTTT.